Shown below are 25 T cell receptor beta chains from a single sample sequenced in a study of OX40 agonist ivuxolimab in advanced cancers. Only in-frame clones appear in the TCRdb table, and some are missing; sequencing was by immunoSEQ multiplex PCR. The data show about 71,000 clones, with more than 85% seen just once and roughly 0.99% held by the top ten. The input for sequencing was CD4+ or CD8+ T cells sorted from blood, taken in a trial of the OX40 agonist ivuxolimab. Receptors were obtained from an adult with an advanced solid tumor such as melanoma, head and neck, liver or kidney cancer.

The J gene is TRBJ2-1, the V gene TRBV7-2; no reliable D call. The germline V gene has CDR1 SGHTA and CDR2 FQGNSA. Between the trimmed V and J ends, which lost 2 bases and 5 bases, there was a span of 16 bases. The CDR3 consists of 16 residues. CDR3 residues: CASSLTLGPGNNEQFF. CDR3 coding DNA: TGTGCCAGCAGCTTAACACTCGGGCCCGGTAACAATGAGCAGTTCTTC. Complete variable domain (other parts from reference TRBV7-2 and TRBJ2-1): GAGVSQSPSNKVTEKGKDVELRCDPISGHTALYWYRQSLGQGLEFLIYFQGNSAPDKSGLPSDRFSAERTGGSVSTLTIQRTQQEDSAVYLCASSLTLGPGNNEQFFGPGTRLTVL.

The chain employs TRBV19 and TRBJ2-7; the match to TRBD1 covers 9 bases. Looked up from germline, CDR1 is LNHDA and CDR2 is SQIVND (reference sequence). V lost 5 bases and J lost 6; bases outside the gene matches: 8. The CDR3 consists of 14 residues. The CDR3 nucleotides are TGTGCCAGTAGTGGGACAGGGAGTAAGGTCGAGCAGTACTTC. Translating gives CASSGTGSKVEQYF.

The chain employs TRBV21-1 and TRBJ2-1. TRBV21-1 is assigned pseudogene status. The CDR3 runs to 15 residues. In DNA form, the CDR3 reads TGTGCCAGCAGCAAAGTGGGAACGTCCTACAATGAGCAGTTCTTC. Encoded protein: CASSKVGTSYNEQFF.

This clone appeared a few times. The CDR3 DNA follows: TGTGCCAGCAGCTTGTATTTTGGGGGACTAGCGGGAGGAGATACGCAGTATTTT. Translation: CASSLYFGGLAGGDTQYF. V gene TRBV5-4 combines with J gene TRBJ2-3; TRBD2 matches 15 bases. Germline V gene data show CDR1 as SGHNT and CDR2 as YYREEE (reference sequence). CDR3 size: 18 residues. J was trimmed by 5 bases and V by 1 base; bases with no gene match: 8.

This CDR3 reads CASSSGTLEAFF. CDR3 nucleotides: TGTGCCAGCAGCTCTGGCACTCTCGAAGCTTTCTTT. The chain is built from TRBV5-4 and TRBJ1-1; no reliable D call. CDR1 and CDR2 (germline): SGHNT, YYREEE (reference sequence). The V gene lost 3 bases and the J gene lost 8 bases, with 11 bases spanning the gap. This CDR3 has 12 amino acids.

The V gene is TRBV10-2, the J gene TRBJ2-2; D is uncertain. The CDR3 runs to 16 residues. The ends were cut back, 2 bases at V and 0 bases at J, with 10 bases in the middle. The germline CDR1 and CDR2 sequences are WSHSY and SAAADI. The CDR3 DNA reads TGCGCCAGCAGTGAGGGGTTAGCTTCGAACACCGGGGAGCTGTTTTTT. Residues: CASSEGLASNTGELFF.

The chain links TRBV7-3 to TRBJ2-2; D possibly corresponds to TRBD2 (6 bases). Germline V gene data show CDR1 as SGHTA and CDR2 as FQGTGA. The CDR3 covers 16 residues. With 6 bases removed from V and 6 bases from J, the gap between germline ends came to 20 bases. The CDR3 loop is CASSRTRLEVSGELFF. The CDR3 DNA sequence: TGTGCCAGCAGTCGTACAAGACTAGAGGTATCCGGGGAGCTGTTTTTT.

The chain is built from TRBV5-1 and TRBJ2-7; D is unclear. The CDR3 is 14 residues long. V was shortened by 0 bases and J by 5 bases, with 12 bases between the two germline ends. CDR1 and CDR2 from the germline V gene are SGHRS and YFSETQ. CDR3 nucleotides: TGCGCCAGCAGCTTGGCGACATACCCCGACGAGCAGTACTTC. Protein: CASSLATYPDEQYF.

This clone was seen just once. This chain uses TRBV30 with TRBJ2-3; D is ambiguous. Per germline, CDR1 GTSNPN and CDR2 SVGIG (reference sequence). CDR3 size: 12 residues. Trimming took 3 bases from V and 6 from J, leaving 10 bases between them. CDR3 in amino acids: CAWSDQMDTQYF. CDR3 DNA: TGTGCCTGGAGCGACCAGATGGATACGCAGTATTTT.

V is TRBV11-2 and J is TRBJ2-1; 12 nucleotides align to TRBD2. From germline, CDR1 is SGHAT and CDR2 FQNNGV. V lost 6 bases, J lost 5 bases, and 11 bases stayed unmatched. This CDR3 is built from 17 residues. The CDR3 sequence: CASRRGLAGRADNEQFF. The CDR3 DNA sequence: TGTGCCAGCAGACGCGGACTAGCGGGAAGGGCTGACAATGAGCAGTTCTTC.

The chain is built from TRBV9 and TRBJ2-5, with D possibly being TRBD2 (6 bases). Germline CDR1 reads SGDLS; CDR2 reads YYNGEE. V dropped 0 bases and J dropped 5 bases, with 14 bases sitting between them. The CDR3 has 15 amino acids. The CDR3 DNA follows: TGTGCCAGCAGCGTAGCTCAGGGACTCGGGGAGACCCAGTACTTC. Its translation: CASSVAQGLGETQYF.

This chain connects TRBV29-1 to TRBJ2-2, with D possibly being TRBD2 (6 bases). The CDR3 sequence is 12 residues long. Germline loops: CDR1 SQVTM, CDR2 ANQGSEA. The CDR3 sequence: CSWGEYDGELFF. The CDR3 coding sequence is TGCAGTTGGGGGGAGTACGACGGGGAGCTGTTTTTT.

The rearrangement uses TRBV6-6 and TRBJ1-1; D is possibly TRBD1 (5 bases). CDR1 and CDR2 (germline): MNHNY, SVGAGI (reference sequence). This CDR3 has 15 amino acids. V shed 6 bases and J shed 1 base, with 15 bases lying between them. This chain's CDR3 is CASRSRQRENTEAFF. DNA for the CDR3: TGTGCCAGCAGGTCCCGACAGAGAGAGAACACTGAAGCTTTCTTT.

The sample holds one count of this clone. The chain employs TRBV28 and TRBJ2-1, with D possibly being TRBD2 (5 bases). Trimming left V 2 bases short and J 3 bases short, with 8 bases between. CDR3 length: 14 amino acids. The germline V gene has CDR1 MDHEN and CDR2 SYDVKM. CDR3 bases: TGTGCCAGCAGTTTAGGCGGGTTCTACAATGAGCAGTTCTTC. Protein sequence: CASSLGGFYNEQFF.

V is TRBV10-3 and J is TRBJ2-3; D gene ambiguous. Germline loops: CDR1 ENHRY, CDR2 SYGVKD. The length of the CDR3 is 14 residues. V gave up 5 bases and J gave up 4 bases, with 13 bases separating them. CDR3 residues: CAISSPPSSDTQYF. In DNA form, the CDR3 reads TGTGCCATCAGTTCACCCCCGTCCTCAGATACGCAGTATTTT.

This sequence joins TRBV7-9 and TRBJ2-2, with D tentatively TRBD2 (6 bases). Trimming removed 4 bases from V and 0 bases from J, with 18 bases in between. The CDR3 runs to 18 residues. Germline lookup yields CDR1 SEHNR and CDR2 FQNEAQ (reference sequence). CDR3 coding DNA: TGTGCCAGCAGCTGGCTGACCTATGCGGGAACGAACACCGGGGAGCTGTTTTTT. It specifies CASSWLTYAGTNTGELFF.

The chain uses TRBV5-6 and TRBJ2-2; unclear D gene. CDR1 is SGHDT and CDR2 is YYEEEE in the germline V gene. The CDR3 has 15 amino acids. V gave up 1 base and J gave up 0 bases, with 7 bases separating them. Written as DNA, the CDR3 is TGTGCCAGCAGCTTGACCCCTGCGAACACCGGGGAGCTGTTTTTT. It translates to CASSLTPANTGELFF.

The rearrangement links TRBV11-3 to TRBJ2-3; TRBD1 matches at 9 bases. The CDR3 length is 16 residues. V shed 5 bases and J 0 bases; nucleotides not matched to a gene: 6. Germline CDR1 reads SGHNT; CDR2 reads YENEEA. This CDR3 is CASSSNRGQSTDTQYF. The DNA for the CDR3 is TGTGCCAGCAGCAGCAACAGGGGGCAAAGCACAGATACGCAGTATTTT.

J is TRBJ1-1 and V is TRBV2, with D perhaps TRBD1 (6 bases). CDR1 and CDR2 from the germline V gene are SNHLY and FYNNEI. The length of the CDR3 is 12 residues. Trimming removed 6 bases from V and 8 bases from J, with 13 bases in between. Here the CDR3 reads CASSLQGTEAFF. CDR3 nucleotides: TGTGCCAGCAGCCTACAGGGTACCGAAGCTTTCTTT.

The V gene is TRBV6-5, the J gene TRBJ2-7; TRBD1 aligns across 12 bases. Trimming removed 3 bases from V and 4 bases from J; junction bases left unmatched: 7. The CDR3 covers 16 residues. Germline CDR1 MNHEY, CDR2 SVGAGI. The CDR3 is CASSYDGTGGAYEQYF. DNA for the CDR3: TGTGCCAGCAGTTATGATGGGACAGGGGGCGCATACGAGCAGTACTTC.

The chain has TRBV4-1 and TRBJ2-5, with D possibly matching TRBD2 (6 bases). The J call may be incorrect, as the DNA end agrees better with TRBJ2-7. The CDR3 loop spans 16 amino acids. CDR1 is MGHRA, CDR2 YSYEKL, per germline. The CDR3 sequence: CASSQDGGGNWYEQYF. The CDR3 DNA is TGCGCCAGCAGCCAAGACGGTGGCGGGAACTGGTACGAGCAGTACTTC.

This CDR3 is CASNTQILGADYGYTF. In DNA, the CDR3 is TGTGCCAGCAACACTCAAATCCTGGGGGCTGACTATGGCTACACCTTC. The chain carries TRBV28 and TRBJ1-2, with D possibly being TRBD1 (6 bases). This CDR3 comprises 16 residues. V shed 7 bases and J shed 3 bases, with 21 bases lying between them. CDR1 is MDHEN and CDR2 is SYDVKM in the germline V gene.

The chain joins TRBV11-1 to TRBJ1-5; 7 bases are a match to TRBD1. The CDR3 covers 19 residues. CDR1 SGHAT and CDR2 FQDESV come from the germline V gene (reference sequence). Germline trimming cut 0 bases from V and 4 bases from J; bases unmatched to any gene: 15. CDR3: CASSLASPGTAIRNQPQHF. The DNA of the CDR3 is TGTGCCAGCAGCTTAGCTAGCCCCGGGACAGCGATAAGAAATCAGCCCCAGCATTTT.

This rearrangement joins TRBV19 to TRBJ1-1; TRBD1 agrees at 11 bases. Per germline, CDR1 LNHDA and CDR2 SQIVND (reference sequence). V was pared by 5 bases and J by 5 bases, with 7 bases of the junction left unmatched. The CDR3 loop spans 15 amino acids. CDR3 coding DNA: TGTGCCAGTAGTCCCTCGGGACAGGGGGAAACTGAAGCTTTCTTT. It yields the protein CASSPSGQGETEAFF. The full variable domain, completed using reference TRBV19 and TRBJ1-1, is DGGITQSPKYLFRKEGQNVTLSCEQNLNHDAMYWYRQDPGQGLRLIYYSQIVNDFQKGDIAEGYSVSREKKESFPLTVTSAQKNPTAFYLCASSPSGQGETEAFFGQGTRLTVV.

V and J are TRBV4-2 and TRBJ2-3; 7 bases align to TRBD2. Germline CDR1 LGHNA, CDR2 YNFKEQ. V lost 6 bases, J lost 2 bases, and 20 bases stayed unmatched. The CDR3 has 19 amino acids. The CDR3 nucleotides read TGTGCCAGCAGTCCTCCCCCCGGGAGGCCTGGCTATTCCACAGATACGCAGTATTTT. Protein: CASSPPPGRPGYSTDTQYF.